This paragraph covers one T cell receptor (beta chain) sequence. Its antigen remains unknown. The data belong to a study of cytomegalovirus exposure and HLA in healthy donors. PCR used 60 Vbeta primers and 13 Jbeta primers. Sequencing was performed with immunoSEQ multiplex PCR; in TCRdb, only in-frame clones are kept and a portion is missing. The repertoire holds around 280,000 clones, with roughly 90% as singletons. Findings and caveats of the study: TCR beta chains associated with HLA were, in a later analysis, more clonally expanded than equally common others. According to the study, roughly 160 TCR beta chains were cytomegalovirus-associated. Researchers reported in a later analysis that a missense DCLRE1C variant was tied to TCR beta V- and J-gene trimming. Associated with HLA alleles at 0.05 false discovery rate in a later analysis were around 17,000 TCR beta sequences.

This CDR3 spans 17 amino acids. CDR1 and CDR2 (germline): KGHSH, LQKENI. Trimming took off 6 bases at V and 1 base at J, with 19 bases between the two ends. This receptor was taken from a woman younger than 30 in good health and CMV-seronegative. The chain carries TRBV18 and TRBJ1-5, with unresolved D. The sequenced sample was PBMCs. The CDR3 loop is CASSPGFGSPSNQPQHF. CDR3 DNA: TGTGCCAGCTCCCCTGGTTTTGGCAGTCCAAGCAATCAGCCCCAGCATTTT.